Listed here are 13 T cell receptor beta chains from one sample, sequenced in a study of blood T cell repertoires in COVID-19. The method was immunoSEQ multiplex PCR; TCRdb's version includes in-frame clones alone and lacks a portion of them. Among 200,000 to 300,000 clones listed, roughly nine tenths were seen once. The sample consisted of peripheral blood. The receptors come from a man aged 60-69 years who had recovered from COVID-19.

This clone appeared a single time. This chain links TRBV10-3 with TRBJ1-6; D unclear. V lost 3 bases and J lost 5, with 11 bases in between. This CDR3 has 15 residues. CDR1 is ENHRY and CDR2 is SYGVKD in the germline V gene. The CDR3 bases are TGTGCCATCAGTGACGGACGGACTGATAATTCACCCCTCCACTTT. Residues: CAISDGRTDNSPLHF.

This clone was seen only a few times. The CDR3 is CASSYASGSGTGELFF. DNA for the CDR3: TGTGCCAGCAGTTACGCTTCTGGGTCAGGCACCGGGGAGCTGTTTTTT. The genes are TRBV27 and TRBJ2-2; no definite D call. The length of the CDR3 is 16 residues. Germline values: CDR1 MNHEY, CDR2 SMNVEV (reference sequence). Trimming removed 4 bases from V and 4 bases from J, with 16 bases in between.

V usage is TRBV10-1 and J usage is TRBJ1-1; D unresolved. Germline V gene lookup returns CDR1 WNHNN and CDR2 SYGVQD (reference sequence). CDR3 size: 15 residues. The V gene lost 3 bases and the J gene lost 1 base, with 12 bases spanning the gap. The CDR3 DNA is TGCGCCAGCAGTGAAGTTGTAGAAGAGAACACTGAAGCTTTCTTT. Translated, it gives CASSEVVEENTEAFF.

CDR3 in amino acids: CASSLGQGPYEQYF. CDR3 DNA: TGTGCCAGCAGTTTGGGGCAGGGGCCCTACGAGCAGTACTTC. This chain uses TRBV27 with TRBJ2-7, with D possibly TRBD1 on 6 matching bases. With 3 bases removed from V and 2 bases from J, the gap between germline ends came to 11 bases. The CDR3 runs 14 residues. The germline V gene has CDR1 MNHEY and CDR2 SMNVEV (reference sequence).

V gene TRBV7-2 combines with J gene TRBJ2-7; TRBD2 is a possible D gene (5 bases). CDR3 length equals 13 residues. Per the germline V gene, CDR1 is SGHTA and CDR2 is FQGNSA. V shed 5 bases and J shed 8 bases, with 16 bases lying between them. The CDR3 sequence: CASSPPPGIQQYF. The CDR3, as DNA: TGTGCCAGCAGCCCCCCCCCGGGGATACAGCAGTACTTC.

The J gene is TRBJ2-2, the V gene TRBV4-2; 9 bases map to TRBD2. V gave up 0 bases and J gave up 4 bases; unmatched junction bases: 9. Germline V gene sequence: CDR1 LGHNA, CDR2 YNFKEQ. CDR3 length equals 18 residues. CDR3 nucleotide sequence: TGTGCCAGCAGCCAAGATCCCGCCAGCGGGAGGCCCACCGGGGAGCTGTTTTTT. This gives the protein CASSQDPASGRPTGELFF.

The chain carries TRBV6-5 and TRBJ1-1; 8 positions match TRBD1. V gave up 6 bases and J gave up 4 bases; unmatched junction bases: 4. The CDR3 covers 13 residues. Germline V gene sequence: CDR1 MNHEY, CDR2 SVGAGI. The CDR3 bases are TGTGCCAGCAGCCTTACAGGGGGCACTGAAGCTTTCTTT. Residues: CASSLTGGTEAFF.

The V and J genes are TRBV11-2 and TRBJ1-1, with TRBD1 identical over 9 bases. Germline V gene lookup returns CDR1 SGHAT and CDR2 FQNNGV. CDR3 length: 18 amino acids. The V and J ends lost 5 bases and 1 base, in that order; junction bases with no gene match: 14. CDR3 protein: CASSPRPGGQGTNTEAFF. DNA for the CDR3: TGTGCCAGCAGCCCCCGACCTGGCGGACAGGGGACGAACACTGAAGCTTTCTTT. Drawing the rest from reference TRBV11-2 and TRBJ1-1, the complete variable domain is EAGVAQSPRYKIIEKRQSVAFWCNPISGHATLYWYQQILGQGPKLLIQFQNNGVVDDSQLPKDRFSAERLKGVDSTLKIQPAKLEDSAVYLCASSPRPGGQGTNTEAFFGQGTRLTVV.

The chain couples TRBV5-1 to TRBJ1-5; D is perhaps TRBD1 (5 bases). CDR1 is SGHRS, CDR2 YFSETQ, per germline. The CDR3 is 15 amino acids. The ends were cut back, 0 bases at V and 4 bases at J, with 11 bases in the middle. As DNA, the CDR3 is TGCGCCAGCAGCTTGGAGGCAGGGACTAATCAGCCCCAGCATTTT. Protein sequence: CASSLEAGTNQPQHF.

This clone came up once. The V call is TRBV2, the J call TRBJ2-3, with 8 bases aligning to TRBD2. The CDR3 is 14 amino acids. In germline, CDR1 is SNHLY, CDR2 FYNNEI. V lost 7 bases, J lost 7 bases, and 10 bases stayed unmatched. CDR3 region: CASMRTSLVHTQYF. CDR3 bases: TGTGCCAGCATGAGGACTAGCTTAGTACATACGCAGTATTTT.

The V call is TRBV5-1, the J call TRBJ1-2; D may be TRBD1 (5 bases). V dropped 6 bases and J dropped 7 bases, with 22 bases sitting between them. Per the germline V gene, CDR1 is SGHRS and CDR2 is YFSETQ. The CDR3 consists of 15 residues. This CDR3 is CASTAWGESGGGYTF. As DNA, the CDR3 is TGCGCCAGCACCGCTTGGGGAGAGTCCGGGGGTGGCTACACCTTC.

The chain couples TRBV24-1 to TRBJ2-2; unclear D gene. This CDR3 region has 12 residues. Trimming took 4 bases from V and 7 from J, leaving 6 bases between them. Germline V CDR1 and CDR2: KGHDR, SFDVKD. The CDR3 loop is CATSERYGELFF. The CDR3 DNA follows: TGTGCCACCAGTGAACGGTACGGGGAGCTGTTTTTT.

This clone is a singleton in its sample. The V call is TRBV7-9, the J call TRBJ2-3, with TRBD2 as a possible D gene (6 bases). Per the germline V gene, CDR1 is SEHNR and CDR2 is FQNEAQ (reference sequence). The CDR3 totals 16 residues. With 3 bases removed from V and 2 bases from J, the gap between germline ends came to 15 bases. CDR3 loop: CASSFLGGAPTDTQYF. The CDR3 nucleotides are TGTGCCAGCAGCTTTCTTGGCGGGGCCCCCACAGATACGCAGTATTTT.